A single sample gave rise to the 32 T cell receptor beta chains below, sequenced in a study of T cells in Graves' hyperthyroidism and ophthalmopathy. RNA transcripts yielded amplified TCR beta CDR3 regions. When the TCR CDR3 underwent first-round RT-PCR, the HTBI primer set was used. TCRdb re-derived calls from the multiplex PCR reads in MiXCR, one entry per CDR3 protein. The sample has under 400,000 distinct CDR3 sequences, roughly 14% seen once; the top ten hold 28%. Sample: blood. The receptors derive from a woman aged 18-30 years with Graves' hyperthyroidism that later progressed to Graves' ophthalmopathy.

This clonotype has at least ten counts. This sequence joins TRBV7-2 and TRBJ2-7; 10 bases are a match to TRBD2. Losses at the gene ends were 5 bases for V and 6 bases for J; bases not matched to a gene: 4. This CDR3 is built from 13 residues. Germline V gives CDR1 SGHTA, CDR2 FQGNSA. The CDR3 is CASSPRTSGEQYF. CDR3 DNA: TGTGCCAGCAGCCCCAGGACTAGCGGCGAGCAGTACTTC. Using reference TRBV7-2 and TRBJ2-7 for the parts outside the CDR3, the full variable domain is GAGVSQSPSNKVTEKGKDVELRCDPISGHTALYWYRQSLGQGLEFLIYFQGNSAPDKSGLPSDRFSAERTGGSVSTLTIQRTQQEDSAVYLCASSPRTSGEQYFGPGTRLTVT.

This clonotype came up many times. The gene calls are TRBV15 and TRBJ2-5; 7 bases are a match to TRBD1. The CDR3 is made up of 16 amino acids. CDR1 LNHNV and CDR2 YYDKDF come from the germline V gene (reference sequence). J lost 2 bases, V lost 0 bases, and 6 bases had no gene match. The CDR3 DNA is TGTGCCACCAGCAGAGATCAGGGGGACCGTCAAGAGACCCAGTACTTC. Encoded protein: CATSRDQGDRQETQYF.

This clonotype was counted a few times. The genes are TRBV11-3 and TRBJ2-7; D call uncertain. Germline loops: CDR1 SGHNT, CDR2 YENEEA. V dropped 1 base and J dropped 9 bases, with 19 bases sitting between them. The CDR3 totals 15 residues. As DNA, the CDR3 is TGTGCCAGCAGCTTAGTTTCGATGCGGCTAACCGCGCAGTACTTC. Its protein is CASSLVSMRLTAQYF.

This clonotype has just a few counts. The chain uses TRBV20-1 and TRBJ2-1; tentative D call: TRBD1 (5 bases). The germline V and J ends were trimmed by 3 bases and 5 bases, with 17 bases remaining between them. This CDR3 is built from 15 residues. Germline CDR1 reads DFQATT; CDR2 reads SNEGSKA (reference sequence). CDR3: CSASRWQGYNNEQFF. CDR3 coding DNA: TGCAGTGCTAGTAGGTGGCAGGGTTACAACAATGAGCAGTTCTTC.

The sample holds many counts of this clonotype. CDR3 loop: CATSDFSMGRYEQYF. Written as DNA, the CDR3 is TGTGCCACCAGTGATTTTTCCATGGGAAGATACGAGCAGTACTTC. The chain carries TRBV24-1 and TRBJ2-7; no reliable D call. The CDR3 length is 15 residues. V gave up 1 base and J gave up 4 bases, with 13 bases separating them. CDR1 and CDR2 from the germline V gene are KGHDR and SFDVKD.

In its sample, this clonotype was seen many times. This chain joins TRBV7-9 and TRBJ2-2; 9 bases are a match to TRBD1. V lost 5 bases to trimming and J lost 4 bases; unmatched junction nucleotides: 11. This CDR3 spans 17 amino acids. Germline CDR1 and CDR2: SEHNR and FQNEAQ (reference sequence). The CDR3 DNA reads TGTGCCAGCAGCCCCAGGGTGGACAGGGGAGGCACCGGGGAGCTGTTTTTT. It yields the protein CASSPRVDRGGTGELFF.

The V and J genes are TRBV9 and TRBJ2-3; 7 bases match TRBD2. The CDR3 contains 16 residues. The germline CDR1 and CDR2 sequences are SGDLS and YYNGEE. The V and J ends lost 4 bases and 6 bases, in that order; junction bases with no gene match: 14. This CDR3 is CASSSREDWGRDTQYF. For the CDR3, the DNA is TGTGCCAGCAGCTCCCGGGAGGACTGGGGTCGTGATACGCAGTATTTT.

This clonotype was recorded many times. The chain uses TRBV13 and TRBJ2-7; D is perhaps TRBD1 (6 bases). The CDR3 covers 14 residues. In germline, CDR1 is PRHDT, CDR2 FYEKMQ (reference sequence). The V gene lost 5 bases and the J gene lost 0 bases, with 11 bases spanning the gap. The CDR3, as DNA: TGTGCCAGCAGCCCTAGGGGGAGCTCCTACGAGCAGTACTTC. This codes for CASSPRGSSYEQYF.

The CDR3 sequence: CASSSQFEQYF. The CDR3 region has the DNA TGTGCCAGCAGCTCCCAATTCGAGCAGTACTTC. The genes are TRBV7-8 and TRBJ2-7; D is uncertain. Germline values: CDR1 SGHVS, CDR2 FQNEAQ. This CDR3 has 11 amino acids. V shed 4 bases and J shed 6 bases, with 7 bases lying between them.

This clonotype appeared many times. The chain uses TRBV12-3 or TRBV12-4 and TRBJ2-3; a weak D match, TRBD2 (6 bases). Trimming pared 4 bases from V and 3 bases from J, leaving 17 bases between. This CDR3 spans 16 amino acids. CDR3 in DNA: TGTGCCAGCAGTTCCCTCTCGGGAGCCGGAACAGATACGCAGTATTTT. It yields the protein CASSSLSGAGTDTQYF.

The CDR3 DNA is TGTGCCAGCAGTTTTGGGGCAGACACCGGGGAGCTGTTTTTT. Translating it yields CASSFGADTGELFF. The rearrangement uses TRBV27 and TRBJ2-2; maybe TRBD1 (5 bases). The CDR3 runs 14 residues. Looked up from germline, CDR1 is MNHEY and CDR2 is SMNVEV (reference sequence). V dropped 3 bases and J dropped 3 bases, with 8 bases sitting between them.

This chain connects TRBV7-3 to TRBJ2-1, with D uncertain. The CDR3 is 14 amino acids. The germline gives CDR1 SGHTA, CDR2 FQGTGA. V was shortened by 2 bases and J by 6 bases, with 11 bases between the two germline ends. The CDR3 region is CASSLGSSANEQFF. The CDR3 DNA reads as TGTGCCAGCAGCTTAGGGTCGAGTGCCAATGAGCAGTTCTTC.

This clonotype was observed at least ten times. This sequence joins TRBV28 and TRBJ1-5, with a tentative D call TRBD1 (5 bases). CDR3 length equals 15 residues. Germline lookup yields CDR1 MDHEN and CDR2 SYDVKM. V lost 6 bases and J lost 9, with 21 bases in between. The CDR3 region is CASRAGPGQIRPQHF. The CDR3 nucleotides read TGTGCCAGCAGGGCCGGGCCAGGGCAGATCCGGCCCCAGCATTTT. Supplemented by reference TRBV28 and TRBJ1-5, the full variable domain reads DVKVTQSSRYLVKRTGEKVFLECVQDMDHENMFWYRQDPGLGLRLIYFSYDVKMKEKGDIPEGYSVSREKKERFSLILESASTNQTSMYLCASRAGPGQIRPQHFGDGTRLSIL.

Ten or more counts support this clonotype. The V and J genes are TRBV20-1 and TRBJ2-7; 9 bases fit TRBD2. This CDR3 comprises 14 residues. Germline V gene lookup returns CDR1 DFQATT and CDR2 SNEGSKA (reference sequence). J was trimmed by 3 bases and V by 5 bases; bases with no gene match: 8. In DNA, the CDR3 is TGCAGTGCTCCGGTAGCGGGAGAAATCTACGAGCAGTACTTC. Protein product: CSAPVAGEIYEQYF.

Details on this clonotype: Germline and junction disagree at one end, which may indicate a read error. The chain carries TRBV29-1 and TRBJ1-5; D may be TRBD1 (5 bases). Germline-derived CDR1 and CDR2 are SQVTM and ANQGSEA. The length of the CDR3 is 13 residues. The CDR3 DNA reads TGCAGCGTTGAACAAGACAGCAGTCAGCCCCAGCATTTT. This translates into CSVEQDSSQPQHF.

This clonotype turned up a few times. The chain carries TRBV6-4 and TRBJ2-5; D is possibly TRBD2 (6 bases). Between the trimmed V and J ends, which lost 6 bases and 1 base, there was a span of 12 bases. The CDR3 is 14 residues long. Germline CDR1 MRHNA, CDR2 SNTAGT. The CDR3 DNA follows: TGTGCCAGCAGCGAACCGACTAGCCAAGAGACCCAGTACTTC. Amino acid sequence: CASSEPTSQETQYF.

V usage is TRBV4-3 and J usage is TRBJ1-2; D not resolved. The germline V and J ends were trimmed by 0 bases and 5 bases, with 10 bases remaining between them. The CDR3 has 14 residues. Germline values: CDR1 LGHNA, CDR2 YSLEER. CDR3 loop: CASSQESQGYGYTF. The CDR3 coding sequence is TGCGCCAGCAGCCAAGAGTCACAAGGTTATGGCTACACCTTC.

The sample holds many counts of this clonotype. CDR3 in amino acids: CASSWRLNDNEQFF. CDR3 coding DNA: TGTGCCAGCAGCTGGCGACTAAACGACAATGAGCAGTTCTTC. This rearrangement joins TRBV7-2 to TRBJ2-1, with D maybe TRBD2 (5 bases). There are 14 residues in the CDR3. Trimming stripped 4 bases from V and 5 bases from J, with 12 bases between. Germline V gene data show CDR1 as SGHTA and CDR2 as FQGNSA. Full variable domain (missing parts from reference TRBV7-2 and TRBJ2-1): GAGVSQSPSNKVTEKGKDVELRCDPISGHTALYWYRQSLGQGLEFLIYFQGNSAPDKSGLPSDRFSAERTGGSVSTLTIQRTQQEDSAVYLCASSWRLNDNEQFFGPGTRLTVL.

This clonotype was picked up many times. This CDR3 reads CSASPEGGWDTQYF. The CDR3 DNA follows: TGCAGTGCTTCACCCGAGGGGGGTTGGGATACGCAGTATTTT. The chain carries TRBV20-1 and TRBJ2-3, with D perhaps being TRBD1 or TRBD2 (6 bases each). The CDR3 covers 14 residues. Looked up from germline, CDR1 is DFQATT and CDR2 is SNEGSKA (reference sequence). The V gene lost 5 bases and the J gene lost 6 bases, with 18 bases spanning the gap.

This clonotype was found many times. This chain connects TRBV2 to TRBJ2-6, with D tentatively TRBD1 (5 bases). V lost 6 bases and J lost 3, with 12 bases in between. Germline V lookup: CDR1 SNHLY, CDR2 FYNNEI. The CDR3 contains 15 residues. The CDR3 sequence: CASRETELGANVLTF. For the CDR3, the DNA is TGTGCCAGCAGAGAGACAGAGCTTGGGGCCAACGTCCTGACTTTC.

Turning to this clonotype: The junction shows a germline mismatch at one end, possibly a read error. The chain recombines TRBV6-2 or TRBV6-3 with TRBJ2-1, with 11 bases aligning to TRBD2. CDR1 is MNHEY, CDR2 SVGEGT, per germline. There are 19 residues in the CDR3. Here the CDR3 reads CASGYSGRGLAEGVNEQFF. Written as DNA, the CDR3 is TGTGCCAGCGGTTACTCAGGCAGGGGACTAGCGGAGGGGGTCAATGAGCAGTTCTTC.

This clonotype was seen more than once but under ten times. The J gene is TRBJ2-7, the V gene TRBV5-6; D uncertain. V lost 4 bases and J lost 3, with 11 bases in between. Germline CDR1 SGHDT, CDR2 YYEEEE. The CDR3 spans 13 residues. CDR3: CASSELSNYEQYF. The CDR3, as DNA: TGTGCCAGCAGCGAGCTTTCCAACTACGAGCAGTACTTC.

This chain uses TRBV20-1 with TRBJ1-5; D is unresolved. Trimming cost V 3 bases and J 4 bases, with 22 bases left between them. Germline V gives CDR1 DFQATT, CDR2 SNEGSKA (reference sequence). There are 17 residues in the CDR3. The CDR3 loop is CSASSIWETDANQPQHF. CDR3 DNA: TGCAGTGCTAGCTCCATTTGGGAAACTGATGCGAATCAGCCCCAGCATTTT.

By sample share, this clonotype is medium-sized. This CDR3 reads CASSEGPEQFF. CDR3 nucleotide sequence: TGTGCCAGCTCCGAAGGACCCGAGCAGTTCTTC. The chain joins TRBV18 to TRBJ2-1; D ambiguous. This CDR3 has 11 amino acids. Germline V CDR1 and CDR2: KGHSH, LQKENI. Trimming removed 6 bases at V and 10 bases at J, with 10 bases between.

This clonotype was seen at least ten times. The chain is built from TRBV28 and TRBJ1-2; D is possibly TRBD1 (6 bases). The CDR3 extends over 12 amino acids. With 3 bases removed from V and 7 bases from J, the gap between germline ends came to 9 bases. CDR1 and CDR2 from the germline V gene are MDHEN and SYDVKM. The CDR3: CASSLRDTGYTF. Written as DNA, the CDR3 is TGTGCCAGCAGTTTGAGGGACACTGGCTACACCTTC.

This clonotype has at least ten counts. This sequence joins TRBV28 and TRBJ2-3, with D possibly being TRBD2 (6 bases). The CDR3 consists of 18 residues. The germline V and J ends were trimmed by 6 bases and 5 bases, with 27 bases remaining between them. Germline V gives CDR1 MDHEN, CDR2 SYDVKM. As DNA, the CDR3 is TGTGCCAGCAGCTCAGTACTAGGAGGGTGGGTGACCGGAGATACGCAGTATTTT. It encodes CASSSVLGGWVTGDTQYF.

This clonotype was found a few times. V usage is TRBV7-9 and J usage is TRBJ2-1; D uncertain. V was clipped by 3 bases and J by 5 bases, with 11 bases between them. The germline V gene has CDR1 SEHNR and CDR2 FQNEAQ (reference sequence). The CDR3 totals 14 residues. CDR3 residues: CASSFLAEHNEQFF. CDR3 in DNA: TGTGCCAGCAGCTTTTTGGCGGAGCACAATGAGCAGTTCTTC.

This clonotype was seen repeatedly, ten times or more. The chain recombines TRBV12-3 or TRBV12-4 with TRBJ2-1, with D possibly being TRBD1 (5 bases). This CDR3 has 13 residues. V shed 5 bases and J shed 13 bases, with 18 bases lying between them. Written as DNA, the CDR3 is TGTGCCAGCAGTCCATCATCTAGGGGCTACCAGTTCTTC. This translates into CASSPSSRGYQFF.

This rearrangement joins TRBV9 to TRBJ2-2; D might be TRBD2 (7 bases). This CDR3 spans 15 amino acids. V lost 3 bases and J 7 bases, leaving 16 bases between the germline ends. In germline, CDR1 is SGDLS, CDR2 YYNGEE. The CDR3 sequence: CASSASGTRIGELFF. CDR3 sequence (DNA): TGTGCCAGCAGCGCCAGCGGGACAAGAATCGGGGAGCTGTTTTTT.

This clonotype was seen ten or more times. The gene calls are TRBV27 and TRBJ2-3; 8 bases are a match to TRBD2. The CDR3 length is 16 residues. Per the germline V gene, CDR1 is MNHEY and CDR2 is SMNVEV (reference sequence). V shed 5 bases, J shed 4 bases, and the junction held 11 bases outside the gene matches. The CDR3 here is CASSPYSREDADTQYF. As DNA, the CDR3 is TGTGCCAGCAGTCCCTACTCGCGGGAGGATGCAGATACGCAGTATTTT.

CDR3 protein: CASSYSGHPTNEQFF. Written as DNA, the CDR3 is TGTGCCAGCAGTTACTCGGGTCATCCAACCAATGAGCAGTTCTTC. V and J are TRBV6-5 and TRBJ2-1; D is unresolved. CDR1 and CDR2 (germline): MNHEY, SVGAGI. Deletions cut 0 bases from V and 6 bases from J, with 12 bases between. CDR3 length: 15 residues.

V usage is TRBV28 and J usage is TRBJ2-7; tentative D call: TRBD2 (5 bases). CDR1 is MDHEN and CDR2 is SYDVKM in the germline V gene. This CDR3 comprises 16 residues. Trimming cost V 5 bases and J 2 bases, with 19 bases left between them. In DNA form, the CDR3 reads TGTGCCAGCAGTCCTATGGACTCTGGGCTTCCCTACGAGCAGTACTTC. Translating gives CASSPMDSGLPYEQYF. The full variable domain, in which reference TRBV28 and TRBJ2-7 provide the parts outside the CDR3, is DVKVTQSSRYLVKRTGEKVFLECVQDMDHENMFWYRQDPGLGLRLIYFSYDVKMKEKGDIPEGYSVSREKKERFSLILESASTNQTSMYLCASSPMDSGLPYEQYFGPGTRLTVT.